A selection of T cell receptor beta chains follows, all from one sample in a study of blood T cell repertoires in COVID-19. The repertoire was sequenced with immunoSEQ multiplex PCR; TCRdb's copy has only in-frame clones and lacks some. Among about 95,000 clones listed, around 90% were seen once. Sequencing was performed on peripheral blood. Every receptor here comes from a woman aged 70-85 years with acute or convalescent COVID-19. Each CDR3 is given with its conserved first and last residue. A D gene is named only where the DNA matches it firmly. Some rows have no size entry. The others give once, few or many, or a class for an expanded clone.

j_call | d_call | clone_size | v_call | cdr3_aa | cdr3_nt
TRBJ1-6 | TRBD1 | NA | TRBV6-6 | CASSPDRAGSPLHF | TGTGCCAGCAGCCCGGACAGGGCGGGTTCACCCCTCCACTTT
TRBJ1-1 | TRBD1 | NA | TRBV30 | CAWSADRGTEAFF | TGTGCCTGGAGTGCAGACAGGGGCACTGAAGCTTTCTTT
TRBJ2-3 | NA | NA | TRBV2 | CASSGQTDTQYF | TGTGCCAGCAGTGGTCAGACAGATACGCAGTATTTT
TRBJ1-6 | NA | NA | TRBV5-4 | CASSPGSSYNSPLHF | TGTGCCAGCAGCCCTGGGAGCTCCTATAATTCACCCCTCCACTTT
TRBJ2-2 | TRBD2 | NA | TRBV19 | CASSSLAGGTGELFF | TGTGCCAGTAGTTCCCTAGCGGGAGGCACCGGGGAGCTGTTTTTT
TRBJ1-6 | NA | NA | TRBV6-4 | CASSVGGLNSPLHF | TGTGCCAGCAGTGTTGGGGGACTAAATTCACCCCTCCACTTT
TRBJ1-6 | NA | NA | TRBV3-1/TRBV3-2 | CASRPYRDNSPLHF | TGTGCCAGCAGACCCTACAGGGACAATTCACCCCTCCACTTT
TRBJ1-5 | NA | NA | TRBV3-1/TRBV3-2 | CASSQVGTQPQHF | TGTGCCAGCAGCCAAGTGGGCACTCAGCCCCAGCATTTT
TRBJ1-2 | NA | NA | TRBV18 | CASSPRQSSDGYTF | TGTGCCAGCTCACCCCGACAGAGCAGCGATGGCTACACCTTC
TRBJ1-5 | TRBD1 | once | TRBV7-8 | CASSPGTGNQPQHF | TGTGCCAGCAGCCCCGGGACAGGCAATCAGCCCCAGCATTTT
TRBJ1-2 | TRBD1 | once | TRBV6-5 | CASRETGSRLGYTF | TGTGCCAGCAGAGAGACAGGGAGCCGCCTTGGCTACACCTTC
TRBJ1-5 | TRBD1 | few | TRBV7-8 | CASSFARQGKNQPQHF | TGTGCCAGCAGCTTTGCCCGACAGGGAAAAAATCAGCCCCAGCATTTT
TRBJ2-2 | NA | NA | TRBV5-1 | CASSPPAGSGTGELFF | TGCGCCAGCAGCCCTCCGGCGGGGAGTGGCACCGGGGAGCTGTTTTTT
TRBJ1-4 | TRBD1 | NA | TRBV29-1 | CSVIQGTNEKLFF | TGCAGCGTGATACAGGGGACTAATGAAAAACTGTTTTTT
TRBJ1-1 | TRBD1 | few | TRBV12-3/TRBV12-4 | CANQGAGTEAFF | TGTGCCAACCAGGGGGCCGGCACTGAAGCTTTCTTT
TRBJ2-7 | TRBD1 | NA | TRBV5-4 | CASSFDRGGDEQYF | TGTGCCAGCAGCTTTGACAGGGGAGGAGACGAGCAGTACTTC
TRBJ1-2 | NA | NA | TRBV10-3 | CAISVGAGNYGYTF | TGTGCCATCAGTGTAGGTGCAGGTAACTATGGCTACACCTTC
TRBJ1-2 | NA | NA | TRBV11-2 | CASSLGGRGKGYTF | TGTGCCAGCAGCTTAGGAGGCAGGGGAAAAGGCTACACCTTC
TRBJ2-3 | TRBD2 | NA | TRBV9 | CASSGSSGRADTQYF | TGTGCCAGCAGCGGCTCTAGCGGGAGAGCAGATACGCAGTATTTT
TRBJ1-4 | NA | NA | TRBV15 | CATSSRSGTAAGWLFF | TGTGCCACCAGCTCCCGGAGTGGTACCGCTGCTGGTTGGCTGTTTTTT
TRBJ2-3 | NA | once | TRBV11-2 | CATYRVEDTQYF | TGTGCCACCTACAGGGTGGAGGATACGCAGTATTTT
TRBJ1-1 | NA | NA | TRBV5-1 | CASKGDTEAFF | TGCGCCAGCAAGGGGGACACTGAAGCTTTCTTT
TRBJ1-1 | TRBD1 | NA | TRBV5-6 | CASSLRTGHVGTEAFF | TGTGCCAGCAGCTTAAGGACAGGCCACGTCGGCACTGAAGCTTTCTTT
TRBJ1-5 | NA | NA | TRBV6-5 | CASKEGGYSNQPQHF | TGTGCCAGCAAGGAGGGGGGGTATAGCAATCAGCCCCAGCATTTT
TRBJ1-2 | NA | once | TRBV28 | CASSLGRGGVNYGYTF | TGTGCCAGCAGTTTAGGTCGGGGTGGGGTTAACTATGGCTACACCTTC
TRBJ2-5 | TRBD2 | NA | TRBV5-4 | CASRWGLAGGRQETQYF | TGTGCCAGCAGATGGGGACTAGCGGGAGGGAGGCAAGAGACCCAGTACTTC
TRBJ1-1 | NA | NA | TRBV7-9 | CASSLRDMEIMNTEAFF | TGTGCCAGCAGCCTGAGGGACATGGAAATCATGAACACTGAAGCTTTCTTT
TRBJ2-5 | NA | NA | TRBV25-1 | CASSTPWDSRTETQYF | TGTGCCAGCAGTACACCTTGGGACTCGAGAACAGAGACCCAGTACTTC
TRBJ2-2 | TRBD2 | NA | TRBV30 | CAWGLAGSTGELFF | TGTGCCTGGGGGCTAGCGGGTTCGACAGGGGAGCTGTTTTTT
TRBJ2-1 | NA | NA | TRBV11-1 | CASSFGVRQFF | TGTGCCAGCAGCTTCGGGGTCAGGCAGTTCTTC
TRBJ1-4 | NA | once | TRBV28 | CASSSRGFGTNEKLFF | TGTGCCAGCAGTTCAAGGGGGTTCGGAACTAATGAAAAACTGTTTTTT
TRBJ1-4 | NA | NA | TRBV3-1/TRBV3-2 | CASSQGSRQSNEKLFF | TGTGCCAGCAGCCAGGGCTCCAGACAGAGTAATGAAAAACTGTTTTTT
TRBJ1-6 | NA | NA | TRBV7-2 | CASSLESPGLGNSPLHF | TGTGCCAGCAGCTTAGAGTCTCCAGGGTTGGGTAATTCACCCCTCCACTTT
TRBJ1-2 | TRBD1 | NA | TRBV6-5 | CASSLSTRTGGGYTF | TGTGCCAGCAGCCTATCCACGAGGACAGGGGGCGGCTACACCTTC
TRBJ1-6 | TRBD1 | NA | TRBV5-1 | CASSQYSRQGGNSPLHF | TGCGCCAGCAGCCAATACAGTCGACAGGGCGGGAATTCACCCCTCCACTTT
TRBJ1-5 | NA | NA | TRBV5-1 | CASSFSGAVNQPQHF | TGCGCCAGCAGCTTTAGCGGGGCAGTTAATCAGCCCCAGCATTTT